A selection of T cell receptor beta chains follows, all from one sample in a study of T cell responses to AZD1222 COVID-19 vaccine. The assay was immunoSEQ multiplex PCR, and TCRdb's table has in-frame clones only and misses some. The table has 130,000 to 150,000 clones, 80% to 95% seen once. This material consisted of peripheral blood, taken on day 0 of AZD1222 vaccination. The receptors were gathered from an adult in good health. Each CDR3 is given with its conserved first and last residue. The order of the fields is J gene, V gene, D gene, clone size, CDR3 DNA, CDR3 protein. D genes are given only for firm matches. The listing skips clone size in some rows; elsewhere it reads once, few, many or a size class.

j_call: TRBJ2-3
v_call: TRBV11-2
d_call: NA
clone_size: NA
cdr3_nt: TGTGCCAGCAGCTTAGTGGCAAGGACCACAGATACGCAGTATTTT
cdr3_aa: CASSLVARTTDTQYF

j_call: TRBJ1-1
v_call: TRBV2
d_call: NA
clone_size: NA
cdr3_nt: TGTGCCAGCACGAGGTTAAAGGGAGTGGGGACTGAAGCTTTCTTT
cdr3_aa: CASTRLKGVGTEAFF

j_call: TRBJ1-2
v_call: TRBV11-2
d_call: NA
clone_size: NA
cdr3_nt: TGTGCCAGCAGCCCCATAGGGGGATATGGCTACACCTTC
cdr3_aa: CASSPIGGYGYTF

j_call: TRBJ1-1
v_call: TRBV5-1
d_call: NA
clone_size: once
cdr3_nt: TGCGCCAGCAGCTTACACGGGGGCACTGAAGCTTTCTTT
cdr3_aa: CASSLHGGTEAFF

j_call: TRBJ2-2
v_call: TRBV5-4
d_call: NA
clone_size: few
cdr3_nt: TGTGCCAGCAGCTACCAGCCAGCGGGGGAGCTGTTTTTT
cdr3_aa: CASSYQPAGELFF

j_call: TRBJ2-2
v_call: TRBV9
d_call: TRBD1
clone_size: NA
cdr3_nt: TGTGCCAGCAGCCAAGGACAGGGCTGGACCGGGGAGCTGTTTTTT
cdr3_aa: CASSQGQGWTGELFF

j_call: TRBJ2-2
v_call: TRBV5-1
d_call: NA
clone_size: once
cdr3_nt: TGCGCCAGCAGCATCCCCGGGACCGCGGGCACCGGGGAGCTGTTTTTT
cdr3_aa: CASSIPGTAGTGELFF

j_call: TRBJ1-1
v_call: TRBV6-5
d_call: NA
clone_size: NA
cdr3_nt: TGTGCCAGCAGTTACCGTGGCCTTGAAGCTTTCTTT
cdr3_aa: CASSYRGLEAFF

j_call: TRBJ2-4
v_call: TRBV19
d_call: NA
clone_size: NA
cdr3_nt: TGTGCCAGTAGTATAGGTGCAGTCCCAAACATTCAGTACTTC
cdr3_aa: CASSIGAVPNIQYF

j_call: TRBJ2-3
v_call: TRBV5-1
d_call: TRBD2
clone_size: NA
cdr3_nt: TGCGCCAGCAGCTTGGGAGGACTAGCGGGAGCAGATACGCAGTATTTT
cdr3_aa: CASSLGGLAGADTQYF

j_call: TRBJ1-2
v_call: TRBV6-5
d_call: NA
clone_size: once
cdr3_nt: TGTGCCAGCGGCGTAGGGCAGGGTAATGGCTACACCTTC
cdr3_aa: CASGVGQGNGYTF

j_call: TRBJ2-7
v_call: TRBV10-2
d_call: NA
clone_size: NA
cdr3_nt: TGCGCCAGCAGAAAGACCGGGCCTACAACCGCCTACGAGCAGTACTTC
cdr3_aa: CASRKTGPTTAYEQYF

j_call: TRBJ2-5
v_call: TRBV29-1
d_call: NA
clone_size: NA
cdr3_nt: TGCAGCGTGCGAGGACAGTCGATATCGAACCAAGAGACCCAGTACTTC
cdr3_aa: CSVRGQSISNQETQYF

j_call: TRBJ2-2
v_call: TRBV12-3/TRBV12-4
d_call: NA
clone_size: NA
cdr3_nt: TGTGCCAGCAGTTCGTTAGCCCCCGGGGAGCTGTTTTTT
cdr3_aa: CASSSLAPGELFF

j_call: TRBJ2-5
v_call: TRBV11-2
d_call: NA
clone_size: once
cdr3_nt: TGTGCCAGCTCCTTCGGAACGGGACCTCAAGAGACCCAGTACTTC
cdr3_aa: CASSFGTGPQETQYF

j_call: TRBJ2-2
v_call: TRBV12-5
d_call: NA
clone_size: NA
cdr3_nt: TGTGCTAGTGGTCGTACACCGGGTCTCAACCCCACCGGGGAGCTGTTTTTT
cdr3_aa: CASGRTPGLNPTGELFF

j_call: TRBJ1-6
v_call: TRBV3-1/TRBV3-2
d_call: NA
clone_size: NA
cdr3_nt: TGTGCCAGCAGCCAAGACCCGCAGGTCTCGAGAAATTCACCCCTCCACTTT
cdr3_aa: CASSQDPQVSRNSPLHF

j_call: TRBJ1-1
v_call: TRBV10-3
d_call: NA
clone_size: NA
cdr3_nt: TGTGCCACCTGGAACACTGAAGCTTTCTTT
cdr3_aa: CATWNTEAFF

j_call: TRBJ1-3
v_call: TRBV9
d_call: NA
clone_size: NA
cdr3_nt: TGTGCCAGCAGCGGTCCAAGGTACCGGACTGGAAACACCATATATTTT
cdr3_aa: CASSGPRYRTGNTIYF

j_call: TRBJ1-1
v_call: TRBV5-1
d_call: NA
clone_size: NA
cdr3_nt: TGCGCCAGCAGCTTCCGGGGGAACACTGAAGCTTTCTTT
cdr3_aa: CASSFRGNTEAFF

j_call: TRBJ2-5
v_call: TRBV9
d_call: NA
clone_size: NA
cdr3_nt: TGTGCCAGCAGCGTAGGGGGAGGACCCACCCAAGAGACCCAGTACTTC
cdr3_aa: CASSVGGGPTQETQYF

j_call: TRBJ1-6
v_call: TRBV5-1
d_call: NA
clone_size: NA
cdr3_nt: TGCGCCAGCAGCTTGGACGGGACACCCAATTCACCCCTCCACTTT
cdr3_aa: CASSLDGTPNSPLHF

j_call: TRBJ1-2
v_call: TRBV7-2
d_call: NA
clone_size: NA
cdr3_nt: TGTGCCAGCAGCTTAGCCCGCCGAGAGGCAGGCTACACCTTC
cdr3_aa: CASSLARREAGYTF

j_call: TRBJ2-1
v_call: TRBV2
d_call: NA
clone_size: NA
cdr3_nt: TGTGCCAGCAGGGGGTTTGATGAGCAGTTCTTC
cdr3_aa: CASRGFDEQFF

j_call: TRBJ2-7
v_call: TRBV7-2
d_call: NA
clone_size: NA
cdr3_nt: TGTGCCAGCAGCTTAGATCGGGCAGGTCAAGAGCAGTACTTC
cdr3_aa: CASSLDRAGQEQYF

j_call: TRBJ1-4
v_call: TRBV6-1
d_call: NA
clone_size: NA
cdr3_nt: TGTGCCAGCAGTGAAGCCGGGGGAGCTAATGAAAAACTGTTTTTT
cdr3_aa: CASSEAGGANEKLFF

j_call: TRBJ1-2
v_call: TRBV24-1
d_call: TRBD1
clone_size: NA
cdr3_nt: TGTGCCACCAGTGATTCGGACAGGGCATCCTATGGCTACACCTTC
cdr3_aa: CATSDSDRASYGYTF

j_call: TRBJ2-5
v_call: TRBV10-2
d_call: NA
clone_size: NA
cdr3_nt: TGCGCCAGCAGTGTCGGGGGCAACCAAGAGACCCAGTACTTC
cdr3_aa: CASSVGGNQETQYF

j_call: TRBJ2-5
v_call: TRBV7-6
d_call: TRBD1
clone_size: NA
cdr3_nt: TGTGCCAGCAGCTCCACCTTCTCAGGGACAGGGGCAGAGACCCAGTACTTC
cdr3_aa: CASSSTFSGTGAETQYF